The sequence of this T cell receptor (beta chain) was determined in a study of cytomegalovirus exposure and HLA in healthy donors. PCR employed 60 Vbeta and 13 Jbeta primers. Here immunoSEQ multiplex PCR was the method, and the copy in TCRdb shows in-frame clones only, minus some. In the table there are approximately 76,000 clones, more than 65% of which are singletons. Germline V gene data show CDR1 as MGHRA and CDR2 as YSYEKL. V was pared by 2 bases and J by 5 bases, with 11 bases of the junction left unmatched. The CDR3 has 19 residues. Source material: PBMCs. V gene TRBV4-1 combines with J gene TRBJ2-5; 16 nucleotides match TRBD2. The source is a middle-aged woman in good health and CMV-seropositive. In DNA form, the CDR3 reads TGCGCCAGCAGCCAAACCGGGACTAGCGGGGGGGCCGCCTATGAGACCCAGTACTTC. It yields the protein CASSQTGTSGGAAYETQYF.